This TCR beta chain was profiled in a study of radiation and T cells in renal cell carcinoma. At the level of the study: Nephrectomy followed 15 Gy stereotactic body radiation by 4 weeks. The study, taken as a whole, reports: Pretreatment tumor biopsies were lacking, so baseline clonotypes are unknown. In blood, top tumor clones expanded by 2 weeks, shrinking by 4.

The table came from immunoSEQ multiplex PCR; TCRdb's copy has only in-frame clones and leaves some out. The sample records some 150,000 clones, approximately 82% being singletons. The time point denotes: baseline pretreatment blood. The treatment denotes: 15 Gy SBRT to primary tumor, nephrectomy 4 weeks later. After SBRT, blood was collected at 2 and 4 weeks, plus baseline. A remark on this clone: Its antigen is unidentified.

The V gene's germline CDR1 is SEHNR and CDR2 FQNEAQ (reference sequence). Between the trimmed V and J ends, which lost 1 base and 8 bases, there was a span of 14 bases. The CDR3 loop spans 14 amino acids. The V gene is TRBV7-9, the J gene TRBJ1-2; no firm D call. The sample here was blood, taken from a patient whose treatment included radiotherapy and nephrectomy. This TCR derives from a woman between 50 and 59 years old with renal cell carcinoma. DNA for the CDR3: TGTGCCAGCAGCTTAGTCAGTGAGTTTGGCGGCTACACCTTC. It codes for CASSLVSEFGGYTF.